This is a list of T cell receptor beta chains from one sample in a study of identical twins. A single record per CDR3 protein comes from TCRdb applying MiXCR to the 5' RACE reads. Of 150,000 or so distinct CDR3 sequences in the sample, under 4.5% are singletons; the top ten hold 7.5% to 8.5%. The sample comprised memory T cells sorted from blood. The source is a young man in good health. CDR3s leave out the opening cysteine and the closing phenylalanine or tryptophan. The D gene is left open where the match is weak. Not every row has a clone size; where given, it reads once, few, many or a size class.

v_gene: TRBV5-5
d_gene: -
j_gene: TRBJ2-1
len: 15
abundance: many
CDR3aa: ASSYNSGPGAYNEQF

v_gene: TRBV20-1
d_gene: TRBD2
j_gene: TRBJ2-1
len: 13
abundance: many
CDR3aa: SARSPSGTRNEQF

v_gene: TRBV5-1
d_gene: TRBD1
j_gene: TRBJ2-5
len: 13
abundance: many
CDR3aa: ASSGTVGTQETQY

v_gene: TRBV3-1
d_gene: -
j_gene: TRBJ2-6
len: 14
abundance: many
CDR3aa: ASSQGAGSGANVLT

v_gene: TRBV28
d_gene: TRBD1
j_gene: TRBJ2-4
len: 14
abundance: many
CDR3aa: ASSFGQGGVKNIQY

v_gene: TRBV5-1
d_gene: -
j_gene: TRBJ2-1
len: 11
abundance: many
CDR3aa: ASTDGSYNEQF

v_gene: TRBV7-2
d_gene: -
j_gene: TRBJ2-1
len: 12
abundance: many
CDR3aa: AITRPRRLNEQF

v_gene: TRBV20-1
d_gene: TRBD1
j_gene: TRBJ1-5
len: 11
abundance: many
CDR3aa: SAVQGVAQPQH

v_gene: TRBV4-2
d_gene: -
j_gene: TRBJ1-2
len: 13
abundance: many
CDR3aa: ASSQDYGQNYGYT

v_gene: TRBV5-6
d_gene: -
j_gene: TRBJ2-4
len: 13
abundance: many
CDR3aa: ASSLMTGAKNIQY

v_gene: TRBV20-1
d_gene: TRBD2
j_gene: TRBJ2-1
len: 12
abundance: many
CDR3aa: SASGREVYNEQF

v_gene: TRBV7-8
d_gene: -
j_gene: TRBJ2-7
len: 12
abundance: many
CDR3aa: ASSLESGNYEQY

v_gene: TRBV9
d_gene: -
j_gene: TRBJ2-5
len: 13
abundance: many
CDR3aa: ASSVSALRAETQY

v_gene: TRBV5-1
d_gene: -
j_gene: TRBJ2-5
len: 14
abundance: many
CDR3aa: ASSSSGRRLQETQY

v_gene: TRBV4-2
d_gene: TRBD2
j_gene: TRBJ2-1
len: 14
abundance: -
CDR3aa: ASSLQTSGSYNEQF

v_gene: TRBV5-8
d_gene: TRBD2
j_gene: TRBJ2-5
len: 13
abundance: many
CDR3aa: ASSSGTRGQETQY

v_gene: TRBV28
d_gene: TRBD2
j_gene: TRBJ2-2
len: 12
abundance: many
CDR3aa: ASRGLPLVGELF

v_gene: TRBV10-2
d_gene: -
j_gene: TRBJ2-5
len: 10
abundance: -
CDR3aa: ASGQGIETQY

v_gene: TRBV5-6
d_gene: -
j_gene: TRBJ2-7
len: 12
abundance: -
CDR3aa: ASSFLGPGNEQY

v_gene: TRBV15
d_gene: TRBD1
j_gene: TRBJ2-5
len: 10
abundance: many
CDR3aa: ATGQGKETQY

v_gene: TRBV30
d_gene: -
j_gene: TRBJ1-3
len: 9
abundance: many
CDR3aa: AWTAGNTIY

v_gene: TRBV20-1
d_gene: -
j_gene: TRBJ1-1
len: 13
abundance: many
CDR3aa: SAAGLLRRNTEAF

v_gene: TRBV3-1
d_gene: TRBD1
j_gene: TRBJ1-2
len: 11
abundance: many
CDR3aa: ASSPGQGDGYT

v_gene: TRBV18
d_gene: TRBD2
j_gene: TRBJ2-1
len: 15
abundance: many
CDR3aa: ASSPGGAGGPGNEQF

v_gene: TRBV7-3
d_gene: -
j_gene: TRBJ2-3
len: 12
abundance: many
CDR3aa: ASTPGGRGDTQY

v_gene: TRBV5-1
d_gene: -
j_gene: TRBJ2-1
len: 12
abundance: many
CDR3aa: ASSPGTAYNEQF

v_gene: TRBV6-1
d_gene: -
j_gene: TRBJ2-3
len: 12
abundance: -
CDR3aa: ASSQIILGDTQY

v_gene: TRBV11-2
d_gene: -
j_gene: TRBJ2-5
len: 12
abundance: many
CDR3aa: ASSLVAPQETQY

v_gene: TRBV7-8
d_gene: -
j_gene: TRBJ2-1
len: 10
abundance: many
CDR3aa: ASQRVLNEQF

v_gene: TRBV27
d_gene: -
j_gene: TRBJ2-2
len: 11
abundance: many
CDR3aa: ASSLSTVGELF

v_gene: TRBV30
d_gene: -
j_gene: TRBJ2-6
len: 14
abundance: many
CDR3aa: AWRGELSSGANVLT

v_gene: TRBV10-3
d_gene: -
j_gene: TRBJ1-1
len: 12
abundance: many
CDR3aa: AISPGTSNTEAF

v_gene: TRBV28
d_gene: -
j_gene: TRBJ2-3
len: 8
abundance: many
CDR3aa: ASSLDTQY

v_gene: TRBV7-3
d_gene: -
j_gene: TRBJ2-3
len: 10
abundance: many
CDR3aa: ASSLTGDTQY

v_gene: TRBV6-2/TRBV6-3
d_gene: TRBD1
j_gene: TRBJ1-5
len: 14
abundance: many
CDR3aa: ASSSIGQGSNQPQH

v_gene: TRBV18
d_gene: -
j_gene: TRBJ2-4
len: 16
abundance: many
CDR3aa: ASSPTSPGGLAKNIQY

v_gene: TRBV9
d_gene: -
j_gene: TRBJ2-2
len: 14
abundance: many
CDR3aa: ASSVGGAVNTGELF

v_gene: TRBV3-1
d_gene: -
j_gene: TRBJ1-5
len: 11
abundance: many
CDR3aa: ASSQDPRQPQH

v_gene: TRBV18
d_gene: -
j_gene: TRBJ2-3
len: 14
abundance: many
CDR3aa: ASSPVLGRGPDTQY

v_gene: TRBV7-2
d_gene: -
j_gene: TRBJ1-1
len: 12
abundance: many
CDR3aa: ASSFNRGSFEAF

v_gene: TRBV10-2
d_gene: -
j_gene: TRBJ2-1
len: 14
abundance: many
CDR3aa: ASSGGSGSSYNEQF

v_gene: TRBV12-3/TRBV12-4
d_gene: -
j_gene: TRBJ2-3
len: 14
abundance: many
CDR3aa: ASSYGLSVSTDTQY

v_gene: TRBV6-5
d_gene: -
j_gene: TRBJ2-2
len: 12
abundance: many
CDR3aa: ASSPRILTGELF